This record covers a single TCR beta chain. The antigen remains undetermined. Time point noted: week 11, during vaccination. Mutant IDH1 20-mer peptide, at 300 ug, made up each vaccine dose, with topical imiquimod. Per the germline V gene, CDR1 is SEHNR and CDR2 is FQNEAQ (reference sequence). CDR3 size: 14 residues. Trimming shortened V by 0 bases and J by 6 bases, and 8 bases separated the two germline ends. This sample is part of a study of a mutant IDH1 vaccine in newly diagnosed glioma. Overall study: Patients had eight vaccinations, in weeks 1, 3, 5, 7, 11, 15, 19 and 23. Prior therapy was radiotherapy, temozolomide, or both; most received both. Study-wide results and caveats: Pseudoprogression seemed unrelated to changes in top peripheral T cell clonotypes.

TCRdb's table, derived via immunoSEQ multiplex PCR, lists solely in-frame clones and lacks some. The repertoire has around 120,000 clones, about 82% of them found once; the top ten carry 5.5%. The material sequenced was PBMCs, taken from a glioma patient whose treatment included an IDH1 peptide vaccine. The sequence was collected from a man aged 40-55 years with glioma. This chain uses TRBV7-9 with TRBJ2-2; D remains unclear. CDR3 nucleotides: TGTGCCAGCAGCTTAGCTGCGACTTCCGGGGAGCTGTTTTTT. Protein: CASSLAATSGELFF.